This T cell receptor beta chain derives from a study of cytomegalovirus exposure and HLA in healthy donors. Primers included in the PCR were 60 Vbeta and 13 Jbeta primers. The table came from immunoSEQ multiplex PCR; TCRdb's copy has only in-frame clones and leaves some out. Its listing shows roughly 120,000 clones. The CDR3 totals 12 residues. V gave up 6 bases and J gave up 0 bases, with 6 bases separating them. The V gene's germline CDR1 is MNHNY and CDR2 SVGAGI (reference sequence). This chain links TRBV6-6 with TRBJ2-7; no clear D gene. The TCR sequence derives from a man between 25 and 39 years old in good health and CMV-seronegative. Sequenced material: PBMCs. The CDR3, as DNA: TGTGCCAGCAGCCCAGGCTCCTACGAGCAGTACTTC. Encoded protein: CASSPGSYEQYF.